The 14 T cell receptor beta chains below come from one sample, sequenced in a study of T cell repertoires in cytomegalovirus infection. TCRdb re-analysed the reads in MiXCR, keeping a single row per CDR3 protein. The sample records 290,000 or so distinct CDR3 sequences, roughly a quarter being singletons. The sample consisted of PBMCs. All receptors derive from a human donor in good health (CMV status not recorded). Some clones in this sample may be carry-over from other donors' samples.

This clonotype was detected ten times or more. V is TRBV28 and J is TRBJ1-5, with D maybe TRBD1 (5 bases). The germline CDR1 and CDR2 sequences are MDHEN and SYDVKM. V lost 5 bases to trimming and J lost 0 bases, with 14 bases between them. The CDR3 totals 16 residues. DNA for the CDR3: TGTGCCAGCAGTGGCCTGGGACCCAATAGCAATCAGCCCCAGCATTTT. This sequence encodes CASSGLGPNSNQPQHF.

The sample holds many counts of this clonotype. The genes are TRBV7-2 and TRBJ2-3; 8 bases align to TRBD1. The CDR3 covers 16 residues. Germline V gene sequence: CDR1 SGHTA, CDR2 FQGNSA. V was pared by 1 base and J by 4 bases, with 7 bases of the junction left unmatched. The CDR3 reads CASSLVPGGAADTQYF. The CDR3 DNA sequence: TGTGCCAGCAGCTTAGTTCCAGGGGGCGCGGCAGATACGCAGTATTTT.

The sample holds a few counts of this clonotype. V is TRBV5-5 and J is TRBJ2-5; TRBD2 matches 9 bases. V was clipped by 4 bases and J by 1 base; unmatched bases: 11. The CDR3 length is 17 residues. The germline CDR1 and CDR2 sequences are SGHKS and YYEKEE (reference sequence). Here the CDR3 reads CASSQTTSGALQETQYF. The CDR3 bases are TGTGCCAGCAGCCAGACGACTAGCGGAGCGCTCCAAGAGACCCAGTACTTC.

This clonotype has ten or more counts. This rearrangement joins TRBV6-2 or TRBV6-3 to TRBJ2-1; 8 nucleotides align to TRBD2. V trimming: 6 bases; J trimming: 8 bases; junction bases outside the gene matches: 9. The CDR3 runs 14 residues. The germline V gene has CDR1 MNHEY and CDR2 SVGEGT. The CDR3 loop is CASSPNGLADEQFF. The DNA of the CDR3 is TGTGCCAGCAGCCCCAACGGACTAGCCGATGAGCAGTTCTTC.

This clonotype was detected only a few times. The chain is built from TRBV7-2 and TRBJ1-2; no firm D call. V was pared by 1 base and J by 7 bases, with 4 bases between. This CDR3 contains 11 residues. Germline CDR1 SGHTA, CDR2 FQGNSA. The CDR3 spells CASSLGFGYTF. DNA for the CDR3: TGTGCCAGCAGCTTAGGGTTTGGCTACACCTTC.

The V call is TRBV25-1, the J call TRBJ1-6, with TRBD1 as a possible D gene (6 bases). Trimming took off 4 bases at V and 10 bases at J, with 14 bases between the two ends. The CDR3 loop spans 14 amino acids. The germline gives CDR1 MGHDK, CDR2 SYGVNS. CDR3: CASSGTGSGSPLHF. DNA of the CDR3: TGTGCCAGCAGTGGAACAGGGAGTGGATCACCCCTCCACTTT.

In this sample, this clonotype turned up a few times. V is TRBV15 and J is TRBJ2-1, with a possible D match to TRBD2 (6 bases). Trimming stripped 3 bases from V and 6 bases from J, with 12 bases between. CDR1 is LNHNV, CDR2 YYDKDF, per germline (reference sequence). The CDR3 spans 14 residues. The CDR3 DNA reads TGTGCCACCAGCAGTTGGCGGGACCTCAATGAGCAGTTCTTC. Translated: CATSSWRDLNEQFF.

There are many counts of this clonotype. V and J are TRBV10-3 and TRBJ2-7; D may be TRBD1 (5 bases). Deletions cut 7 bases from V and 0 bases from J, with 10 bases between. CDR1 is ENHRY and CDR2 is SYGVKD in the germline V gene. CDR3 length: 13 amino acids. The CDR3 DNA sequence: TGTGCCATCAAGGGGATTAGCTCCTACGAGCAGTACTTC. This gives the protein CAIKGISSYEQYF.

The chain employs TRBV12-3 or TRBV12-4 and TRBJ2-5; perhaps TRBD1 as D (5 bases). The V end lost 5 bases, the J end lost 1 base, and 17 bases lay between the germline ends. This CDR3 is 16 amino acids long. In DNA, the CDR3 is TGTGCCAGCAGTCCCCGCTTGGGGCTAGGCCAAGAGACCCAGTACTTC. This translates into CASSPRLGLGQETQYF.

This clonotype was seen at least ten times. This chain connects TRBV7-2 to TRBJ2-4; no clear D. Between the trimmed V and J ends, which lost 3 bases and 5 bases, there was a span of 17 bases. The CDR3 is made up of 16 amino acids. Germline CDR1 SGHTA, CDR2 FQGNSA. CDR3 DNA: TGTGCCAGCAGCTTGAATAAACAGTCTAACCAAAACATTCAGTACTTC. This gives the protein CASSLNKQSNQNIQYF.

This CDR3 is CSARKFGLAGGALRGNEQFF. CDR3 DNA sequence: TGCAGTGCTAGAAAATTCGGCCTAGCGGGAGGGGCACTTAGGGGTAATGAGCAGTTCTTC. The chain uses TRBV20-1 and TRBJ2-1, with 12 bases that match TRBD2. V was clipped by 2 bases and J by 7 bases; unmatched bases: 21. This CDR3 region has 20 residues. CDR1 and CDR2 from the germline V gene are DFQATT and SNEGSKA (reference sequence).

This sequence joins TRBV7-2 and TRBJ2-7; maybe TRBD2 (8 bases). This CDR3 region has 19 residues. Deletions cut 5 bases from V and 2 bases from J, with 28 bases between. Germline V gives CDR1 SGHTA, CDR2 FQGNSA. The CDR3 spells CASSHPGAEGAGGAYEQYF. The CDR3 region has the DNA TGTGCCAGCAGCCATCCGGGAGCCGAGGGGGCGGGAGGAGCCTACGAGCAGTACTTC.

V is TRBV12-3 or TRBV12-4 and J is TRBJ2-2; tentatively, D is TRBD1 (5 bases). CDR3 length: 14 amino acids. The V end lost 2 bases, the J end lost 6 bases, and 10 bases lay between the germline ends. This CDR3 reads CASSLSQGSGELFF. In DNA form, the CDR3 reads TGTGCCAGCAGTTTATCCCAGGGCTCCGGGGAGCTGTTTTTT.

This chain joins TRBV7-2 and TRBJ2-3; 7 bases match TRBD2. CDR3 length: 15 residues. Trimming at V came to 5 bases and at J to 4 bases, leaving 9 bases not matched to a gene. Germline lookup yields CDR1 SGHTA and CDR2 FQGNSA. Here the CDR3 DNA reads TGTGCCAGCAGCCCCAGACTTGCGGGAGCAGATACGCAGTATTTT. It is translated as CASSPRLAGADTQYF.